In its sample, the clone carrying this T cell receptor beta chain was seen many times. What it recognizes is unknown. These data belong to a study of T-cell reconstitution after alpha-beta-depleted transplantation in children. It was with unique molecular identifiers that the TCRbeta library was prepared. From the PCR reads, TCRdb called clonotypes with MiXCR, one entry per CDR3 protein. The table records 90,000 to 100,000 distinct CDR3 sequences, about 22% of them present only once. General study results and limits: One year after transplant, T-cell counts and diversity came mostly from newly produced T cells. Some patients' high day-60 TCRbeta diversity was traced to surviving recipient T cells and thymic progenitors. Reportedly, only several hundred clones from non-depleted graft cells drove alpha-beta T-cell counts at about two months.

The material was PBMCs, obtained before TCRalphabeta/CD19-depleted stem cell transplant. The TCR originated in a boy between 2 and 10 years old with acute lymphoblastic leukemia, due to receive a stem cell transplant.

The CDR3 protein is CASSQDGTGLEKLFF. For the CDR3, the DNA is TGCGCCAGCAGCCAAGACGGGACAGGGTTGGAAAAACTGTTTTTT. The chain couples TRBV4-3 to TRBJ1-4; 9 bases are shared with TRBD1. The J segment lost 8 bases and the V segment lost 0 bases, leaving 4 bases of the junction unmatched. From germline, CDR1 is LGHNA and CDR2 YSLEER. The CDR3 contains 15 residues.